Listed below are T cell receptor beta chains from one sample, sequenced in a study of identical twins. TCRdb called the 5' RACE reads again in MiXCR, with one record for every CDR3 protein. The table records some 1,600,000 distinct CDR3 sequences, less than 40% of them present only once. Sample: cord blood. These receptors originate from a newborn girl in good health. Each CDR3 is given with its conserved first and last residue. D genes are given only for firm matches. For some rows the clone size is stated as once, few or many, or as a class when expanded; others skip it.

CDR3 length	V gene	J gene	clone size	D gene	CDR3 protein	CDR3 DNA
16	TRBV18	TRBJ1-1	.	TRBD1	CASSPFGRGTGTEAFF	TGTGCCAGCTCACCATTTGGCAGGGGGACGGGAACTGAAGCTTTCTTT
16	TRBV20-1	TRBJ1-6	.	.	CSARSIRTLYNSPLHF	TGCAGTGCTAGGAGTATTAGAACTCTCTATAATTCACCCCTCCACTTT
17	TRBV6-6	TRBJ2-3	.	TRBD2	CASSYGTSGSRADTQYF	TGTGCCAGCAGTTACGGGACTAGCGGGAGTCGCGCAGATACGCAGTATTTT
14	TRBV6-1	TRBJ1-5	.	TRBD1	CASSEADRGQPQHF	TGTGCCAGCAGTGAAGCCGACAGGGGTCAGCCCCAGCATTTT
15	TRBV27	TRBJ2-7	.	TRBD1	CASSLQGTGYYEQYF	TGTGCCAGCAGTTTACAGGGGACAGGGTACTACGAGCAGTACTTC
15	TRBV29-1	TRBJ1-1	.	TRBD1	CSALSRGRMNTEAFF	TGCAGCGCCCTCTCCAGGGGGCGAATGAACACTGAAGCTTTCTTT
16	TRBV20-1	TRBJ1-2	few	.	CSARDSGGGSLTGYTF	TGCAGTGCTAGAGATTCGGGGGGCGGGTCTCTTACAGGCTACACCTTC
16	TRBV11-2	TRBJ2-7	few	TRBD1	CASSLRQDRGSYEQYF	TGTGCCAGCAGCCTACGTCAGGACAGGGGATCCTACGAGCAGTACTTC
15	TRBV5-1	TRBJ2-3	.	TRBD2	CASSLLAGVEDTQYF	TGCGCCAGCAGCTTGCTAGCGGGAGTGGAAGATACGCAGTATTTT
14	TRBV28	TRBJ2-7	few	TRBD1	CASRLQGAHNEQYF	TGTGCCAGCAGACTACAGGGGGCCCACAATGAGCAGTACTTC
16	TRBV6-5	TRBJ2-5	.	.	CASRLPLAEPQETQYF	TGTGCCAGCAGACTTCCGTTAGCGGAGCCTCAAGAGACCCAGTACTTC
17	TRBV5-1	TRBJ2-7	.	.	CASSLESLRDRSYEQYF	TGCGCCAGCAGCTTGGAGTCTTTACGGGACCGCTCCTACGAGCAGTACTTC
14	TRBV28	TRBJ2-3	.	TRBD2	CASSLFSGRHTQYF	TGTGCCAGCAGTCTGTTTAGCGGGAGGCATACGCAGTATTTT
14	TRBV20-1	TRBJ2-3	few	TRBD2	CSAREGGGADTQYF	TGCAGTGCTAGAGAAGGCGGGGGGGCAGATACGCAGTATTTT
15	TRBV20-1	TRBJ2-7	.	TRBD2	CSASPLAGISYEQYF	TGCAGTGCTAGCCCACTAGCGGGAATCTCCTACGAGCAGTACTTC
16	TRBV29-1	TRBJ2-3	few	TRBD2	CSVQGTSGSGTDTQYF	TGCAGCGTTCAAGGGACTAGCGGGAGTGGCACAGATACGCAGTATTTT
16	TRBV6-6	TRBJ2-7	.	.	CASSWGSGSSPLAQYF	TGTGCCAGCAGTTGGGGGAGTGGCTCAAGCCCGTTGGCCCAGTACTTC
13	TRBV29-1	TRBJ1-2	.	TRBD1	CSVGGTGVYGYTF	TGCAGCGTCGGGGGGACAGGGGTCTATGGCTACACCTTC
14	TRBV12-3/TRBV12-4	TRBJ2-7	.	.	CASSKGQSYNEQYF	TGTGCCAGCAGTAAGGGACAAAGCTACAATGAGCAGTACTTC
15	TRBV18	TRBJ2-1	.	TRBD2	CASSLRTSGFNEQFF	TGTGCCAGCTCACTACGGACTAGCGGGTTCAATGAGCAGTTCTTC
16	TRBV7-2	TRBJ2-7	few	TRBD2	CASSPQGLAASYEQYF	TGTGCCAGCAGCCCCCAGGGACTAGCTGCGTCCTACGAGCAGTACTTC
17	TRBV20-1	TRBJ2-7	.	TRBD2	CSARPLGTSGNPYERYF	TGCAGTGCTCGACCCCTAGGGACTAGCGGAAACCCTTACGAGCGGTACTTC
14	TRBV5-1	TRBJ1-2	.	.	CASSPAGLGYGYTF	TGCGCCAGCAGCCCGGCGGGGCTCGGCTATGGCTACACCTTC
17	TRBV12-3/TRBV12-4	TRBJ2-1	many	.	CASSRTGFVSSYNEQFF	TGTGCCAGCAGCCGCACGGGTTTTGTTAGCTCCTACAATGAGCAGTTCTTC
16	TRBV3-1	TRBJ2-1	few	TRBD2	CASSRKSEVKRGREFF	TGTGCCAGCAGCCGTAAATCGGAGGTGAAGCGGGGGAGGGAGTTCTTC